The clone carrying this TCR beta chain was recorded only once. The source of the sample is a study of T cell changes during pregnancy in multiple sclerosis. The table came from immunoSEQ multiplex PCR; TCRdb's copy has only in-frame clones and leaves some out. This repertoire shows 64,000 or so clones, around 93% found once; its top ten account for under 2.5%. The germline V and J ends were trimmed by 5 bases and 0 bases, with 10 bases remaining between them. The CDR3 is 15 residues long. In germline, CDR1 is SGHTA, CDR2 FQGNSA. V usage is TRBV7-2 and J usage is TRBJ1-4; D may be TRBD1 (5 bases). Sample: peripheral blood, taken in the first trimester of pregnancy. The receptor's source is a female donor with multiple sclerosis, enrolled in a pregnancy study. CDR3 DNA: TGTGCCAGCAGCCCTTCAGGGTCAACTAATGAAAAACTGTTTTTT. Its protein is CASSPSGSTNEKLFF.